What follows is one T cell receptor beta chain and its context. The authors' processing: Amplification of reference gene primers was used by the study to estimate nucleated cell counts. Data came from immunoSEQ multiplex PCR; TCRdb stores just in-frame clones and leaves some out. For V, J and clone size, that table is used; D and trimming come from the DNA. The sample has 400,000 or so clones, about 90% seen once. Participants, roughly 18 to 89 years old, spanned 25 or so US areas. Self-reported history from a screening survey and questionnaire set each donor's cohort. Recovered status applied to Cohort 3 donors who had two consecutive negative PCRs. It also applied to those with clearance or with symptom resolution. The data stem from a study of blood T cell repertoires in COVID-19. This CDR3 has 12 residues. V shed 1 base and J shed 5 bases, with 4 bases lying between them. The germline V gene has CDR1 SGHKS and CDR2 YYEKEE (reference sequence).

The receptor was isolated from a man aged 18 to 30 who had recovered from COVID-19. The source material was PBMCs or T cells enriched from blood (not recorded which). The V and J genes are TRBV5-5 and TRBJ1-5; D is unresolved. The CDR3 nucleotides are TGTGCCAGCAGCTTGCTCGATCAGCCCCAGCATTTT. Protein product: CASSLLDQPQHF.